This record looks at one TCR beta chain sequence and its context. It lacks a known antigen. Per-nucleotide qualities are absent, and no much larger clonotype sits a single base away. Systemically healthy Caucasian individuals from Russia, 35 to 40 in total and aged roughly 6 to 100 years, were included as donors. Each donor gave 9.5 to 10 milliliters of peripheral blood, drawn into EDTA-treated Vacutainer tubes. PBMCs were isolated by Ficoll-Paque density-gradient centrifugation, with at least 6 million obtained per sample. Total RNA, at least 6 micrograms per sample, was extracted from PBMCs with Trizol reagent. Naive CD45RAhigh/CD27high T cell percentages were measured by flow cytometry on a PBMC aliquot from every donor. Libraries came from 5' RACE. Instrument used: Illumina HiSeq 2500. A second roughly 7 to 12 cycle PCR used a sample-barcoded 5' primer and a J-beta primer mix. A unique molecular identifier was introduced onto each TCR beta cDNA molecule by a template-switch 5' adaptor carrying 12 random nucleotides. Each sample yielded at least 2.5 million CDR3-containing paired-end reads. All of the RNA was converted into first-strand cDNA using the Mint cDNA synthesis kit, with a TRBC-specific oligonucleotide serving as the primer. After uracil-DNA glycosylase treatment, a first 18-cycle PCR used universal primers M1SS and BC2_uni_R on all cDNA. The published analysis was carried out like this. For normalization, 1 million high-quality reads were randomly selected from each sample, with every read carrying a distinct molecular identifier. Reads sharing molecular identifiers were discarded rather than binned into consensus sequences. CDR3 identification, clonotype clustering and error correction used MiTCR with a Q25 quality threshold and the strictest error-elimination algorithm. A nonparametric unseen species model using Euler transformation provided a lower-bound estimate of total TCR beta diversity. The public reads were reprocessed in TCRdb via fastp at Q25 and MiXCR, keeping in-frame beta chains. Duplicate CDR3 protein sequences are folded into a single record with the most common DNA and genes. These V and J calls derive from TCRdb rather than the authors' analysis. In this sample the table shows approximately 1.5 million distinct CDR3 sequences, about 35% of which occur a single time. Clones ranked in the top ten supply around 10% of the sample.

This specimen belongs to a study of blood T cells in healthy people across ages (dated by TCRdb to the mid-2010s). Background for the entire study: In model experiments, template switching captured roughly one uniquely barcoded TCR beta cDNA molecule for every two T cells. The study measured age-related changes in TCR beta repertoire diversity using deep sequencing normalized with unique cDNA molecular identifiers. Donors were grouped into four age groups: young (average 16 years), middle-aged (around 39), aged (about 60) and long-lived (just over 80). To avoid experimental bias, donors of different ages were spread randomly across the sequencing lanes. Using the same blood draw, the study looked at two additional independent replicas of 1 million unique cDNA reads for two donors, one aged 18 to 30 and the other aged 80 or older. Overall study outcomes, separate from this receptor: Total diversity estimates from one million sequenced T cells were considered lower bounds and underestimates. The long-lived group showed more naive CD4+ T cells, fewer expanded clones and increased TCR diversity than the aged group, suggesting age selection. The percentage of naive T cells measured by flow cytometry correlated strongly with observed TCR beta diversity. Because the CMV infection status of the donors was unknown, age-related changes in expanded clonotypes may potentially have been confounded. Conclusive comparison of naive and antigen-experienced compartments was prevented by the profiling of bulk unsorted PBMCs. As age increased, observed TCR beta diversity per million T cells dropped in a roughly linear way, and a significant reduction was already evident by age 40.

The germline ends are 19 bases apart after V is trimmed by 1 base and J by 4 bases. Via the germline V gene, CDR1 is SGHTA and CDR2 FQGTGA. The CDR3 measures 18 amino acids from cysteine to phenylalanine. Of the read, only the CDR3 DNA is kept; its 54 bases are in frame from base 1. This sequence was found in a woman aged 25 to 39 in good health. Specimen: blood. The rearranged chain carries TRBV7-3 and TRBJ2-2; the D call could be TRBD1 or TRBD2, with each sharing 6 bases. The DNA sequence is as follows: TGTGCCAGCAGCTTAATGGAGGGGGGCAGGAGGAGCACCGGGGAGCTGTTTTTT. This sequence encodes CASSLMEGGRRSTGELFF.